The 7 T cell receptor beta chains below were found in one sample sequenced in a study of T cells expressing NK-cell markers. Reprocessing the 5' RACE reads, TCRdb reports a single entry for every CDR3 protein and omits DNA. The sample includes roughly 300,000 distinct CDR3 sequences. Sequencing used blood T cells: a sorted CD56 or NKG2C T cell subset, CD4+ or CD8+ T cells, or bulk PBMC T cells (not recorded which). These TCRs come from a woman aged 18 to 69 in good health.

V is TRBV5-4 and J is TRBJ2-3; TCRdb's assignment of TRBD1 cannot be checked, as there is no DNA. The CDR3 has 15 amino acids. The V gene's germline CDR1 is SGHNT and CDR2 YYREEE (reference sequence). This CDR3 reads CASSLGPGTGDTQYF.

The chain is built from TRBV24-1 and TRBJ2-2; TCRdb names TRBD1, which stays unverified in the absence of DNA. The CDR3 covers 14 residues. Germline CDR1 is KGHDR and CDR2 is SFDVKD. The CDR3 sequence: CATSEGRGRGELFF.

V and J are TRBV29-1 and TRBJ2-3; TCRdb calls TRBD1, which cannot be checked without DNA. Germline V CDR1 and CDR2: SQVTM, ANQGSEA. The CDR3 contains 14 residues. This CDR3 reads CSGGSDPSADTQYF.

The chain recombines TRBV5-1 with TRBJ2-3; no DNA is available, so the TRBD2 call from TCRdb remains unchecked. CDR3 size: 18 residues. The germline gives CDR1 SGHRS, CDR2 YFSETQ. The CDR3 is CASSRDEWEADKGDTQYF.

The genes are TRBV4-3 and TRBJ2-7; TCRdb outputs TRBD2, but without DNA this stays unchecked. The CDR3 sequence is 15 residues long. CDR1 LGHNA and CDR2 YSLEER come from the germline V gene. The CDR3 loop reads CASSLRPSGPYEQYF.

The rearrangement links TRBV7-2 to TRBJ2-7; checking the TCRdb D call of TRBD1 is not possible without DNA. The germline V gene has CDR1 SGHTA and CDR2 FQGNSA. The length of the CDR3 is 14 residues. CDR3 residues: CASSLRDRGYEQYF.

CDR3 residues: CASSPLGNTEAFF. This chain uses TRBV6-6 with TRBJ1-1; TCRdb proposes TRBD1, but this gene call is untestable without DNA. The germline gives CDR1 MNHNY, CDR2 SVGAGI (reference sequence). This CDR3 region has 13 residues.